The sequence of this T cell receptor beta chain was determined in a study of early T cells in non-severe SARS-CoV-2 infection. Unique molecular identifiers tagged individual cDNA molecules. TCRdb re-derived calls from the 5' RACE reads in MiXCR, one entry per CDR3 protein. Of around 59,000 distinct CDR3 sequences in the sample, more than 8.5% were seen once. This clonotype was detected many times. There are 14 residues in the CDR3. V lost 7 bases, J lost 3 bases, and 12 bases lay in between. Germline V gives CDR1 SNHLY, CDR2 FYNNEI. Sequenced material: whole blood. This sequence was found in an adult who was a healthcare worker with PCR-confirmed SARS-CoV-2 infection or an uninfected control (not recorded which). J is TRBJ2-2 and V is TRBV2, with a tentative D call TRBD2 (5 bases). The CDR3 is CASTERTHTGELFF. CDR3 bases: TGTGCCAGCACCGAGCGGACTCACACCGGGGAGCTGTTTTTT.